The present T cell receptor beta chain was sequenced within a study of blood T cell repertoires in COVID-19 (TCRdb year 2020). In the study overall: Samples from collaborators originated in the United States, Italy and Spain and spanned both the acute and convalescent phases of COVID-19. Deeply sampled blood TCRbeta repertoires from subjects exposed to, actively infected with, or recovered from COVID-19 were included in the dataset. Samples were obtained from the ongoing ImmuneRACE study (first 160 participants) and from 1,254 subjects provided by 6 global collaborators. The repertoires were released in a freely available public database meant as a resource for research on the immune response to SARS-CoV-2. Where available, HLA class I and class II types were obtained from metadata supplied by the sample provider rather than from assay-based typing. The prospective study material was composed of cDNA or gDNA derived from T cells, B-cell-depleted T cells, or PBMCs. A de-identified subject ID, COVID-19 status, age in years and sex were almost always included in the sample metadata. Overall study outcomes, separate from this receptor: The amount of clinical and demographic metadata varied by source and participant and was provided uncurated.

TCRbeta CDR3 regions were amplified from genomic DNA by means of the immunoSEQ Assay, a bias-controlled multiplex PCR. In the authors' own workflow: The number of nucleated cells in each sample was estimated from the amplification of reference gene primers within the assay. Sequence reads were collapsed and filtered to measure the absolute abundance of every unique TCRbeta CDR3 rearrangement. For each sample, productive Simpson clonality was calculated as the square root of Simpson's diversity index across productive rearrangements. Not all clones reach the TCRdb copy of this immuneACCESS table, which keeps in-frame sequences only. Checked studies attribute under half of the gap to unresolved V genes and leave the rest unexplained. Clonal size and the V and J genes are those of that table, whereas D and trimming came from the DNA. The sample profile shows 310,000 or so clones; around 91% of them were found once. The top ten constitute around a tenth of the sample.

Concerning this clone: The antigen it binds to is not known. No base qualities exist here, and no much larger clone lies one base off it.

Participants in the prospective study were enrolled through a virtual design, were aged 18 to 89 years, and lived in roughly 24 United States geographic areas. Cohort assignment in the prospective study relied on participant-reported clinical history from a screening survey and a study questionnaire. For ImmuneRACE Cohort 3, a participant was defined as recovered based on two consecutive negative NP/OP PCR tests, clearance by a healthcare professional, or resolution of symptoms. In the prospective study, whole blood, serum and a nasopharyngeal or oropharyngeal swab were collected from each participant by mobile phlebotomists. Over a roughly 2-month period, participants in the prospective study had the option of providing additional blood draws and questionnaires. Before DNA extraction, blood samples from the prospective study were shipped at room temperature or frozen. The cysteine opens and the phenylalanine closes a CDR3 of 14 amino acids. Only the CDR3 DNA is retained, 42 bases long and in frame from the first base. CDR1 and CDR2 are drawn from the germline V gene: SGDLS, YYNGEE. At the junction V is shortened by 5 bases and J by 3 bases; bases outside the gene matches: 5.

The source is a middle-aged woman who had recovered from COVID-19. The chain couples TRBV9 to TRBJ2-1, and 7 junctional nucleotides match TRBD2. The sequenced sample was PBMCs or T cells enriched from blood (not recorded which). The CDR3 region: CASSGGGVYNEQFF. The bases read TGTGCCAGCAGTGGCGGGGGAGTCTACAATGAGCAGTTCTTC. The entire variable domain, with the stretches around the CDR3 drawn from the reference TRBV9 and TRBJ2-1 proteins, is DSGVTQTPKHLITATGQRVTLRCSPRSGDLSVYWYQQSLDQGLQFLIQYYNGEERAKGNILERFSAQQFPDLHSELNLSSLELGDSALYFCASSGGGVYNEQFFGPGTRLTVL.